One sample yielded the 10 T cell receptor beta chains listed below, sequenced in a study of shared clonotypes between healthy human individuals. Assay: immunoSEQ multiplex PCR; the TCRdb copy retains only in-frame clones and omits some. The sample contains over a million clones, around 97% of which appear only once. Sequenced sample: naive CD4+ T cells sorted from blood. The subset was: CD45RA+ positively selected. The receptors come from a man younger than 45 in good health.

The count of this clone is one. The chain couples TRBV30 to TRBJ2-7; TRBD2 matches at 10 bases. Germline CDR1 reads GTSNPN; CDR2 reads SVGIG (reference sequence). This CDR3 has 13 amino acids. J was trimmed by 5 bases and V by 4 bases; bases with no gene match: 5. CDR3 sequence reads: CAWTLAGANEQYF. The CDR3 coding sequence is TGTGCCTGGACCCTAGCGGGAGCCAACGAGCAGTACTTC.

The rearrangement links TRBV5-4 to TRBJ2-6; D not certain. Germline CDR1 is SGHNT and CDR2 is YYREEE (reference sequence). With 5 bases removed from V and 0 bases from J, the gap between germline ends came to 9 bases. This CDR3 contains 15 residues. CDR3 sequence: CASSLGHSGANVLTF. The CDR3 DNA reads TGTGCCAGCAGTTTAGGCCACTCTGGGGCCAACGTCCTGACTTTC.

A word on this clone: Additional DNA sequences in this sample encode the identical CDR3. The chain recombines TRBV20-1 with TRBJ1-1; a weak D match, TRBD1 (5 bases). Per germline, CDR1 DFQATT and CDR2 SNEGSKA (reference sequence). Trimming pared 6 bases from V and 5 bases from J, leaving 10 bases between. CDR3 size: 11 residues. CDR3: CSASRVTEAFF. CDR3 nucleotide sequence: TGCAGTGCGTCCAGGGTGACTGAAGCTTTCTTT.

The CDR3: CASSLGRGRTYNEQFF. CDR3 DNA sequence: TGTGCCAGCAGCTTAGGTCGGGGGAGGACCTACAATGAGCAGTTCTTC. V and J are TRBV7-8 and TRBJ2-1, with TRBD2 as a possible D gene (6 bases). Germline CDR1 and CDR2: SGHVS and FQNEAQ. The germline V and J ends were trimmed by 1 base and 2 bases, with 12 bases remaining between them. This CDR3 comprises 16 residues.

The chain employs TRBV7-9 and TRBJ2-7; the match to TRBD2 covers 7 bases. Germline assignment: CDR1 SEHNR and CDR2 FQNEAQ (reference sequence). V was clipped by 3 bases and J by 2 bases; unmatched bases: 4. The CDR3 covers 14 residues. CDR3 amino acids: CASSFGGSPYEQYF. The CDR3, as DNA: TGTGCCAGCAGCTTCGGCGGGAGCCCCTACGAGCAGTACTTC.

The chain joins TRBV4-1 to TRBJ1-5, with a possible D match to TRBD1 (5 bases). Between the trimmed V and J ends, which lost 2 bases and 2 bases, there was a span of 13 bases. The CDR3 length is 16 residues. Germline CDR1 MGHRA, CDR2 YSYEKL. The CDR3 loop reads CASSQYPDIGNQPQHF. In DNA form, the CDR3 reads TGCGCCAGCAGCCAATACCCGGACATCGGCAATCAGCCCCAGCATTTT.

This clone occurred a few times. This chain connects TRBV5-1 to TRBJ2-2; D perhaps matches TRBD1 (5 bases). The CDR3 has 14 residues. The V gene's germline CDR1 is SGHRS and CDR2 YFSETQ. With 4 bases removed from V and 7 bases from J, the gap between germline ends came to 14 bases. CDR3 DNA sequence: TGCGCCAGCAGCGGGAACACAGGTGACGGGGAGCTGTTTTTT. This encodes CASSGNTGDGELFF. Filled out from reference TRBV5-1 and TRBJ2-2, the complete variable domain reads KAGVTQTPRYLIKTRGQQVTLSCSPISGHRSVSWYQQTPGQGLQFLFEYFSETQRNKGNFPGRFSGRQFSNSRSEMNVSTLELGDSALYLCASSGNTGDGELFFGEGSRLTVL.

The rearrangement links TRBV6-5 to TRBJ2-7; TRBD2 is a possible D gene (5 bases). The CDR3 is 14 amino acids. Germline loops: CDR1 MNHEY, CDR2 SVGAGI. V was cut by 2 bases and J by 2 bases, with 10 bases left in between. The DNA of the CDR3 is TGTGCCAGCAGTTACGGCATCGGGGCCTACGAGCAGTACTTC. Residues: CASSYGIGAYEQYF.

V is TRBV2 and J is TRBJ2-1; TRBD2 matches at 9 bases. CDR1 is SNHLY and CDR2 is FYNNEI in the germline V gene. Germline trimming cut 5 bases from V and 3 bases from J; bases unmatched to any gene: 5. The CDR3 runs to 15 residues. Here the CDR3 DNA reads TGTGCCAGCAGTTTGCGGGAGGGCCGCTACAATGAGCAGTTCTTC. Its translation: CASSLREGRYNEQFF.

As concerns this clone: The same CDR3 is also encoded by other DNA sequences in this sample. The chain combines TRBV5-1 with TRBJ1-5; perhaps TRBD1 as D (6 bases). This CDR3 region has 15 residues. CDR1 is SGHRS, CDR2 YFSETQ, per germline. Trimming cost V 2 bases and J 1 base, with 10 bases left between them. For the CDR3, the DNA is TGCGCCAGCAGCTTAGGGGGGACAAGCAATCAGCCCCAGCATTTT. Amino acid sequence: CASSLGGTSNQPQHF.